Listed below are T cell receptor beta chains from one sample, sequenced in a study of cytomegalovirus exposure and HLA in healthy donors. Clones were read by immunoSEQ multiplex PCR, and TCRdb kept only the in-frame ones, dropping some. The sample consists of some 150,000 clones, about 75% of them appearing once. The sample consisted of PBMCs. These receptors originate from a man between 35 and 55 years old in good health and CMV-seropositive. CDR3s include the opening cysteine and the closing phenylalanine or tryptophan. D genes are given only for firm matches. Only some rows state a clone size, as once, few, many or a class for expanded clones.

- | TRBJ2-1 | TRBV27 | - | CVSSLLGAASYNEQFF | TGTGTCAGCAGTTTGCTGGGAGCGGCCTCCTACAATGAGCAGTTCTTC
- | TRBJ2-7 | TRBV18 | TRBD2 | CASSPGLAGDMQYF | TGTGCCAGCTCCCCGGGGCTAGCGGGAGACATGCAGTACTTC
- | TRBJ2-7 | TRBV15 | TRBD1 | CATSVGQGAYEQYF | TGTGCCACCAGCGTGGGACAGGGGGCCTACGAGCAGTACTTC
- | TRBJ2-7 | TRBV5-1 | TRBD2 | CASSLGGSVNEQYF | TGCGCCAGCAGCTTGGGCGGGAGCGTCAACGAGCAGTACTTC
- | TRBJ1-6 | TRBV14 | TRBD1 | CASSQGTANSPLHF | TGTGCCAGCAGCCAGGGGACAGCAAATTCACCCCTCCACTTT
- | TRBJ2-7 | TRBV19 | - | CASSLDALSSYEQYF | TGTGCCAGTAGTCTAGACGCCTTGAGCTCCTACGAGCAGTACTTC
- | TRBJ2-7 | TRBV7-8 | TRBD1 | CASSSYRDRGSSLTYEQYF | TGTGCCAGCAGCTCATACCGGGACAGGGGCTCTTCCCTTACCTACGAGCAGTACTTC
- | TRBJ1-2 | TRBV14 | - | CASSQDRYRSYGYTF | TGTGCCAGCAGCCAAGATCGTTACAGGAGCTATGGCTACACCTTC
- | TRBJ1-2 | TRBV6-5 | TRBD1 | CASSRDRGSGYTF | TGTGCCAGCAGTCGGGACAGGGGTTCTGGCTACACCTTC
- | TRBJ2-3 | TRBV5-1 | - | CASSSGGPTDTQYF | TGCGCCAGCAGCTCAGGGGGGCCCACAGATACGCAGTATTTT
- | TRBJ2-3 | TRBV19 | TRBD2 | CATDSGIRTDTQYF | TGTGCCACCGATAGCGGGATTCGCACAGATACGCAGTATTTT
- | TRBJ2-7 | TRBV4-2 | TRBD2 | CASSQVSAGGHPEQYF | TGTGCCAGCAGCCAAGTGTCAGCGGGAGGACATCCCGAGCAGTACTTC
- | TRBJ2-1 | TRBV7-7 | - | CASSPRGYNEQFF | TGTGCCAGCAGCCCTCGAGGATACAATGAGCAGTTCTTC
- | TRBJ2-3 | TRBV19 | TRBD2 | CASRNWGLEGTDTQYF | TGTGCCAGTAGAAACTGGGGACTAGAAGGGACAGATACGCAGTATTTT
- | TRBJ2-3 | TRBV9 | - | CASSRGSTYADTQYF | TGTGCCAGCAGCCGCGGCTCAACCTACGCAGATACGCAGTATTTT
few | TRBJ1-4 | TRBV14 | - | CASSQNSEKLFF | TGTGCCAGCAGCCAAAATAGTGAAAAACTGTTTTTT
- | TRBJ1-2 | TRBV28 | - | CASRKGVLSNYGYTF | TGTGCCAGCAGGAAGGGGGTCCTCTCAAACTATGGCTACACCTTC
- | TRBJ1-1 | TRBV18 | TRBD1 | CASSSTGGEAEAFF | TGTGCCAGCTCATCGACAGGGGGCGAAGCTGAAGCTTTCTTT
- | TRBJ2-7 | TRBV27 | TRBD2 | CASSQTSGRTYEQYF | TGTGCCAGCAGTCAGACTAGCGGGAGGACCTACGAGCAGTACTTC
- | TRBJ2-1 | TRBV29-1 | - | CSGPTPGGNEQFF | TGCAGCGGCCCAACCCCGGGTGGGAATGAGCAGTTCTTC
- | TRBJ1-3 | TRBV14 | - | CASSQDRVTSSGNTIYF | TGTGCCAGCAGCCAAGATCGGGTCACTTCCTCTGGAAACACCATATATTTT
- | TRBJ2-1 | TRBV2 | - | CASMAGPLQEQFF | TGTGCCAGCATGGCAGGGCCTCTTCAGGAGCAGTTCTTC
- | TRBJ2-1 | TRBV27 | - | CASQRQALYNEQFF | TGTGCCAGCCAAAGACAGGCTTTATACAATGAGCAGTTCTTC
- | TRBJ2-1 | TRBV13 | - | CASSLQGDEQFF | TGTGCCAGCAGCTTACAGGGTGATGAGCAGTTCTTC
- | TRBJ2-3 | TRBV2 | - | CASSREVIGTDTQYF | TGTGCCAGCTCCCGGGAAGTTATTGGCACAGATACGCAGTATTTT
- | TRBJ2-3 | TRBV2 | - | CASSPTGYLGNTQYF | TGTGCCAGCAGCCCTACAGGTTACCTAGGAAATACGCAGTATTTT
few | TRBJ2-1 | TRBV7-2 | - | CASSLAGGANNEQFF | TGTGCCAGCAGCTTAGCTGGCGGCGCTAACAATGAGCAGTTCTTC
- | TRBJ2-5 | TRBV20-1 | - | CSGASQETQYF | TGCAGTGGAGCGTCGCAAGAGACCCAGTACTTC
- | TRBJ1-5 | TRBV28 | - | CASSPERLNQPQHF | TGTGCCAGCAGCCCAGAGCGGCTTAATCAGCCCCAGCATTTT
- | TRBJ2-3 | TRBV27 | TRBD2 | CASSNLAGAADTQYF | TGTGCCAGCAGTAACCTAGCGGGAGCAGCAGATACGCAGTATTTT
- | TRBJ2-3 | TRBV29-1 | TRBD2 | CSVAWDYTDTQYF | TGCAGCGTTGCTTGGGACTACACAGATACGCAGTATTTT
once | TRBJ2-5 | TRBV10-3 | TRBD2 | CAIGTSGSQETQYF | TGTGCCATCGGGACTAGCGGGAGCCAAGAGACCCAGTACTTC
- | TRBJ2-6 | TRBV5-1 | - | CASSLGEGANVLTF | TGCGCCAGCAGCCTCGGGGAGGGGGCCAACGTCCTGACTTTC
- | TRBJ2-5 | TRBV9 | - | CASSVAGSVGTQYF | TGTGCCAGCAGCGTAGCGGGGAGCGTGGGGACCCAGTACTTC
- | TRBJ1-1 | TRBV20-1 | - | CSARDRGEAFF | TGCAGTGCTAGAGATCGGGGAGAAGCTTTCTTT
- | TRBJ2-1 | TRBV13 | TRBD2 | CASKATSGTVDEQFF | TGTGCCAGCAAAGCAACTAGCGGAACCGTCGATGAGCAGTTCTTC
- | TRBJ1-5 | TRBV7-3 | - | CASSVDRNQPQHF | TGTGCCAGCAGCGTTGACAGGAATCAGCCCCAGCATTTT
once | TRBJ2-7 | TRBV5-1 | TRBD1 | CASSWDRSYEQYF | TGCGCCAGCAGCTGGGACAGGTCTTACGAGCAGTACTTC
- | TRBJ1-1 | TRBV5-1 | TRBD1 | CASSPGTVNTEAFF | TGCGCCAGCAGCCCGGGGACAGTTAACACTGAAGCTTTCTTT
few | TRBJ1-1 | TRBV9 | - | CASSQQEGTEAFF | TGTGCCAGCAGCCAACAAGAGGGCACTGAAGCTTTCTTT
- | TRBJ2-5 | TRBV10-2 | TRBD2 | CASSEIQRDYGTQYF | TGCGCCAGCAGTGAAATTCAGCGGGACTATGGAACCCAGTACTTC
- | TRBJ2-3 | TRBV4-1 | TRBD1 | CASRRQGATDTQYF | TGCGCCAGCAGGCGACAGGGGGCTACAGATACGCAGTATTTT
- | TRBJ2-1 | TRBV11-3 | TRBD1 | CASSFGTGHEQFF | TGTGCCAGCAGCTTCGGGACAGGGCATGAGCAGTTCTTC
- | TRBJ2-3 | TRBV5-1 | - | CASSSGGGTDTQYF | TGCGCCAGCAGCTCCGGCGGCGGCACAGATACGCAGTATTTT
- | TRBJ2-3 | TRBV5-1 | - | CASSSAGATDTQYF | TGCGCCAGCAGCTCCGCAGGGGCCACAGATACGCAGTATTTT
- | TRBJ1-4 | TRBV6-1 | - | CASSARGGEKLFF | TGTGCCAGCAGTGCAAGGGGAGGGGAAAAACTGTTTTTT
- | TRBJ2-2 | TRBV6-6 | - | CASRVTVSTGELFF | TGTGCCAGCAGGGTGACAGTAAGCACCGGGGAGCTGTTTTTT
once | TRBJ1-4 | TRBV18 | - | CASSQGGRGRGEKLFF | TGTGCCAGCTCTCAAGGGGGACGGGGACGAGGTGAAAAACTGTTTTTT
- | TRBJ2-1 | TRBV11-3 | TRBD2 | CASSAGRAGTYNEQFF | TGTGCCAGCAGCGCCGGGAGGGCAGGAACCTACAATGAGCAGTTCTTC
- | TRBJ2-2 | TRBV7-6 | TRBD2 | CASSAGTSVTGELFF | TGTGCCAGCAGCGCCGGGACTAGCGTCACCGGGGAGCTGTTTTTT
few | TRBJ1-2 | TRBV7-9 | - | CASSFEQGYGYTF | TGTGCCAGCAGCTTTGAACAGGGCTATGGCTACACCTTC
- | TRBJ1-5 | TRBV2 | - | CASRLQEGGGNQPQHF | TGTGCCAGCAGATTACAAGAGGGTGGCGGGAATCAGCCCCAGCATTTT
- | TRBJ1-5 | TRBV5-6 | TRBD1 | CASSFSTGGENQPQHF | TGTGCCAGCAGCTTCTCTACAGGGGGAGAGAATCAGCCCCAGCATTTT
- | TRBJ2-7 | TRBV11-2 | TRBD1 | CASSLDWGQGYEQYF | TGTGCCAGCAGCTTAGATTGGGGACAGGGCTACGAGCAGTACTTC